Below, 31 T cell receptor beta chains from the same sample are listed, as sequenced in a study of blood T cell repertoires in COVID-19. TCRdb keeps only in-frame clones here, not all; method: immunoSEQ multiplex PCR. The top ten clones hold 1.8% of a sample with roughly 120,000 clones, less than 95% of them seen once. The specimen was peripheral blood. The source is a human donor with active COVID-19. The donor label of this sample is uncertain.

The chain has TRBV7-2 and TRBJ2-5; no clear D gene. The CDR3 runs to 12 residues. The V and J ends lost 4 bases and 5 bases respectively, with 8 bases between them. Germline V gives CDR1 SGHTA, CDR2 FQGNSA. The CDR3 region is CASSSLRETQYF. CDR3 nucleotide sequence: TGTGCCAGCAGCTCCCTCAGGGAGACCCAGTACTTC.

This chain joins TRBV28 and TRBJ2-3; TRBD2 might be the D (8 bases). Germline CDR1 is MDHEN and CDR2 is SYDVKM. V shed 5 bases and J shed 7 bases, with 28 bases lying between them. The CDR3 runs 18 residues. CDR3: CASSPTGGFGTALNTQYF. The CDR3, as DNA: TGTGCCAGCAGTCCCACGGGGGGGTTCGGGACAGCCCTAAATACGCAGTATTTT.

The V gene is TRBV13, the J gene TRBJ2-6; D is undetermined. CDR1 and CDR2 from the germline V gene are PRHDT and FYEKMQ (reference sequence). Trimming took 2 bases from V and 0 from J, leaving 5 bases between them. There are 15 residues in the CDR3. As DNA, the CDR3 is TGTGCCAGCAGCTTAACGGTCTCTGGGGCCAACGTCCTGACTTTC. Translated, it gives CASSLTVSGANVLTF. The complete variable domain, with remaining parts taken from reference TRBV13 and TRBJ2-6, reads AAGVIQSPRHLIKEKRETATLKCYPIPRHDTVYWYQQGPGQDPQFLISFYEKMQSDKGSIPDRFSAQQFSDYHSELNMSSLELGDSALYFCASSLTVSGANVLTFGAGSRLTVL.

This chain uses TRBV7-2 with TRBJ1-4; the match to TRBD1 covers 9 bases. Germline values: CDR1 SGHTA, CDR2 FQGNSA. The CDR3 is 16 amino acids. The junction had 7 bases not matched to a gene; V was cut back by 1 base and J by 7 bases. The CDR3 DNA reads TGTGCCAGCAGCTTAGGGCCGGGACAGGGTCCTGAAAAACTGTTTTTT. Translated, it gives CASSLGPGQGPEKLFF.

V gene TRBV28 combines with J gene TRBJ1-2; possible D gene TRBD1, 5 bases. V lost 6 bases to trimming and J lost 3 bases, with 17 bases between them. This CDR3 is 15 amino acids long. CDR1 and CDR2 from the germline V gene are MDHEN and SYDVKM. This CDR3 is CASRSPRGSDYGYTF. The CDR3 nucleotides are TGTGCCAGCAGGTCGCCAAGGGGTTCCGACTATGGCTACACCTTC.

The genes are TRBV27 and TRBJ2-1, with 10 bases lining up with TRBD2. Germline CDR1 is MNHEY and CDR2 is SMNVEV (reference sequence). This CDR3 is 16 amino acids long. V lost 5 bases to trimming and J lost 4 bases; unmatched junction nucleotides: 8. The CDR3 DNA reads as TGTGCCAGCAGTACCTCGACTAGCGGGTCTTACAATGAGCAGTTCTTC. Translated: CASSTSTSGSYNEQFF.

The CDR3 loop reads CASSLVGNQPQHF. In DNA, the CDR3 is TGTGCCAGCAGCTTAGTCGGGAATCAGCCCCAGCATTTT. The rearrangement joins TRBV7-8 to TRBJ1-5, with no clear D. The germline V gene has CDR1 SGHVS and CDR2 FQNEAQ. This CDR3 comprises 13 residues. V was pared by 1 base and J by 4 bases, with 5 bases between.

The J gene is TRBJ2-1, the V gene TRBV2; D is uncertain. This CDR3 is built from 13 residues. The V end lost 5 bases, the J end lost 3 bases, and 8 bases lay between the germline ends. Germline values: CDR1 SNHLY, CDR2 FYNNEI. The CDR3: CASSRTDYNEQFF. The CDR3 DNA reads TGTGCCAGCAGTCGCACAGACTACAATGAGCAGTTCTTC.

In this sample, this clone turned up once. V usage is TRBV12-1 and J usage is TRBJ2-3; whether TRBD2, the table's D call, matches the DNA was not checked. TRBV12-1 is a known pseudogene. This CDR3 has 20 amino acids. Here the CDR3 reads CASSFPSGGSTSSSTDTQYF. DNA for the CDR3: TGTGCCAGCAGCTTCCCTAGCGGGGGGTCCACTTCCTCTAGCACAGATACGCAGTATTTT.

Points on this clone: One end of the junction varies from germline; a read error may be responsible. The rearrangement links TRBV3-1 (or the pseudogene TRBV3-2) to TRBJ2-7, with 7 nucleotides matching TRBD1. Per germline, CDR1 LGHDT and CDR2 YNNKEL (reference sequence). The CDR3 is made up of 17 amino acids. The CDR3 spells CTSSPTIRDRDPYEQYF. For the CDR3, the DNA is TGTACCAGCAGCCCAACGATCCGGGACAGAGACCCTTACGAGCAGTACTTC.

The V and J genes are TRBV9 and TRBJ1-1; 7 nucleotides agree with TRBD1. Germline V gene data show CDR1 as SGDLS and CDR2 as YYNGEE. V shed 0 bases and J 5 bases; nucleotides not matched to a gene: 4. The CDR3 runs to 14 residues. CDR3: CASSVVEQGTEAFF. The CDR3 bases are TGTGCCAGCAGCGTAGTGGAACAGGGGACTGAAGCTTTCTTT.

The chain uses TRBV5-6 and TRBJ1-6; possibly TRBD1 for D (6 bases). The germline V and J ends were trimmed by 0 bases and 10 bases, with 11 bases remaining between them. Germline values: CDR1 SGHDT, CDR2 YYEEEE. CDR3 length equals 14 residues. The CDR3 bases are TGTGCCAGCAGCTTGGTGGGGGCAAGCTCACCCCTCCACTTT. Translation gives CASSLVGASSPLHF.

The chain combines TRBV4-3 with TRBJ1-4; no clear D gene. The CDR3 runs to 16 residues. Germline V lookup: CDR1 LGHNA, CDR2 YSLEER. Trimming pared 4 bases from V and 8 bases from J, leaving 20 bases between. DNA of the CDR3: TGCGCCAGCAGCCGCGGCGTAGGATATGCGGAGGAAAAACTGTTTTTT. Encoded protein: CASSRGVGYAEEKLFF.

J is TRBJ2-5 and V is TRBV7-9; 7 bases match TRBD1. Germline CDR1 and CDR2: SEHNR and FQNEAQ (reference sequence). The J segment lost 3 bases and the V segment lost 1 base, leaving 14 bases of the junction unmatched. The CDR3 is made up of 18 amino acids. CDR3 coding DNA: TGTGCCAGCAGCTTAGTATCTCCGGGACAGCGAGATAAAGAGACCCAGTACTTC. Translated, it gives CASSLVSPGQRDKETQYF.

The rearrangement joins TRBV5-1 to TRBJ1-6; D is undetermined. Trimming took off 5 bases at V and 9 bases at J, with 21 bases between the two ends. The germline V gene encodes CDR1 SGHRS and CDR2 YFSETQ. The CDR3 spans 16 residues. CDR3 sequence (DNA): TGCGCCAGCAGTTATGAAGGATGGCAAGGGAGTTCACCCCTCCACTTT. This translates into CASSYEGWQGSSPLHF.

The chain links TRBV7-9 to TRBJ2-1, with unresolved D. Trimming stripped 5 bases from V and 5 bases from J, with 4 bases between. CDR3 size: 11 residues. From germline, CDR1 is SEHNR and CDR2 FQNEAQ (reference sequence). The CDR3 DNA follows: TGTGCCAGCAGCCTAAACAATGAGCAGTTCTTC. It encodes CASSLNNEQFF.

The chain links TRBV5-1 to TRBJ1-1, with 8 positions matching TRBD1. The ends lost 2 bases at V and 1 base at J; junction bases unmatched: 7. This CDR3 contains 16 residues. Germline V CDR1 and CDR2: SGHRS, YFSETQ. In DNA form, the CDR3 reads TGCGCCAGCAGCTTCGGAACAGGGGGTAGGAACACTGAAGCTTTCTTT. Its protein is CASSFGTGGRNTEAFF.

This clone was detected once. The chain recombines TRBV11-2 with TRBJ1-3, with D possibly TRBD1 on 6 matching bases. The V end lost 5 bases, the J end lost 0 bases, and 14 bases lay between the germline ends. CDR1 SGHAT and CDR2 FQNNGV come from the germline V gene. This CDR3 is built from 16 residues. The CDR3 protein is CASSQGQSNSGNTIYF. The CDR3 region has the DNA TGTGCCAGCAGCCAAGGACAGTCTAACTCTGGAAACACCATATATTTT.

CDR3 in amino acids: CASSFSSGGAQVETQYF. CDR3 in DNA: TGTGCCAGCAGCTTCTCTAGCGGGGGGGCCCAGGTGGAGACCCAGTACTTC. The chain combines TRBV7-2 with TRBJ2-5, with TRBD2 matching 12 bases. Germline CDR1 reads SGHTA; CDR2 reads FQGNSA. J lost 5 bases, V lost 3 bases, and 10 bases had no gene match. The CDR3 has 17 residues.

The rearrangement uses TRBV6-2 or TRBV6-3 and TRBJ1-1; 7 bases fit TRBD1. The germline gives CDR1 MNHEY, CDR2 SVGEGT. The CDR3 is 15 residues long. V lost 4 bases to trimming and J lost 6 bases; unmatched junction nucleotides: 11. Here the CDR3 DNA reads TGTGCCAGCAGTTCTTCCAGGGGGGAGGTCTCTGAAGCTTTCTTT. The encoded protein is CASSSSRGEVSEAFF.

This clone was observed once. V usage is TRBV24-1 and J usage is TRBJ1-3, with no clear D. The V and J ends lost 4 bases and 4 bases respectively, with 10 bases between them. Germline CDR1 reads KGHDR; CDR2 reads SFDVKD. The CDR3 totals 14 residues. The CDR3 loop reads CATSEEGLGNTIYF. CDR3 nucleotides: TGTGCCACCAGTGAAGAGGGTCTGGGAAACACCATATATTTT.

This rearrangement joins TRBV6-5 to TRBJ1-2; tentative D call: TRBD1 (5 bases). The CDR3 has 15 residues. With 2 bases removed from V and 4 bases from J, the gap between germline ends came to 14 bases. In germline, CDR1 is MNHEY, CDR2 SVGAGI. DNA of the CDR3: TGTGCCAGCAGTTACGGCCAGGGCCCAACCTATGGCTACACCTTC. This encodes CASSYGQGPTYGYTF.

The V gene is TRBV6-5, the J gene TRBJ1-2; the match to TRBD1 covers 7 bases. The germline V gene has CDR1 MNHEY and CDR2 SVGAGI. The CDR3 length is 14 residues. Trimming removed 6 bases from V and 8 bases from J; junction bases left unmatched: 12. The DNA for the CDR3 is TGTGCCAGCAGCCGACAGGGCGGGTCGAAAGGCTACACCTTC. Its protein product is CASSRQGGSKGYTF.

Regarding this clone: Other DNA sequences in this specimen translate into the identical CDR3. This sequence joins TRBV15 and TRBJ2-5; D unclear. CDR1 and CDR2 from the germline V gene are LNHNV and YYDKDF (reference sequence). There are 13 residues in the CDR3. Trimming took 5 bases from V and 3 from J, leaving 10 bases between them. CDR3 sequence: CATSGLDKETQYF. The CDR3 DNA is TGTGCCACCAGCGGCCTAGATAAAGAGACCCAGTACTTC.

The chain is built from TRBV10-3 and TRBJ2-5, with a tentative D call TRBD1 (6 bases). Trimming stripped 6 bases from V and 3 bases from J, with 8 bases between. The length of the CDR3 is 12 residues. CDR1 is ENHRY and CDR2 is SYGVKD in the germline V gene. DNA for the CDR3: TGTGCCATCAGCCCAGGGGAAGAGACCCAGTACTTC. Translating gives CAISPGEETQYF.

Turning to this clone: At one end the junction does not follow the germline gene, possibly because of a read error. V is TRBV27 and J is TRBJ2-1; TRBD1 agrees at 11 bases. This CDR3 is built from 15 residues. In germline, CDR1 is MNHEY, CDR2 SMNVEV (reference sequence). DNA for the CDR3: TGTGCCAGCAGTCTATCCGGGACAGGGGGTAATGAGCAGTTCTTC. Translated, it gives CASSLSGTGGNEQFF.

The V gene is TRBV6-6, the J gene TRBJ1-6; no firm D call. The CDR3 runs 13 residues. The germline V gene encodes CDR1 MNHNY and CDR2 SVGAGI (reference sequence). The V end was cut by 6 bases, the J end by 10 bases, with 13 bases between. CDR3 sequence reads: CASRAGITSPLHF. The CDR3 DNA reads TGTGCCAGCAGAGCCGGGATTACCTCACCCCTCCACTTT.

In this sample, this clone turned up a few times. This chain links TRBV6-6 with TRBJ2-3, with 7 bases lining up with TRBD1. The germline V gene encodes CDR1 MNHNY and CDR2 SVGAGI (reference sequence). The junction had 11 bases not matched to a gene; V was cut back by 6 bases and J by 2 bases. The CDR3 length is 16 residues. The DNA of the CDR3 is TGTGCCAGCAGCCAGGACAGGATAAGGGACACAGATACGCAGTATTTT. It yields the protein CASSQDRIRDTDTQYF.

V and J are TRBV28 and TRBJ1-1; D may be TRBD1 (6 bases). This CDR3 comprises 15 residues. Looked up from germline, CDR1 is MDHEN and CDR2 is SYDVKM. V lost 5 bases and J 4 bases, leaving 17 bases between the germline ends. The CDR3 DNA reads TGTGCCAGCAGTCTAATCTCAGGGGCTGGCACTGAAGCTTTCTTT. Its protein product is CASSLISGAGTEAFF.

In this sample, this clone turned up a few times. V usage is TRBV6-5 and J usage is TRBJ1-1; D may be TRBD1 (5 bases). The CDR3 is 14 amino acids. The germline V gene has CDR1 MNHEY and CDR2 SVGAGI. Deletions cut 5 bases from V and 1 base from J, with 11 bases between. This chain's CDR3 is CASSPGWGNTEAFF. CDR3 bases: TGTGCCAGCAGTCCAGGGTGGGGGAACACTGAAGCTTTCTTT.

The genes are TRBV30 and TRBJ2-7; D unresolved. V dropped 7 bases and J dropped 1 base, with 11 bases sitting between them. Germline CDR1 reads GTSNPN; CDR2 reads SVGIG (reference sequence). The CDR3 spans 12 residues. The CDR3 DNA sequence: TGTGCCTCTGGATGGAGTTCCTACGAGCAGTACTTC. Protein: CASGWSSYEQYF.